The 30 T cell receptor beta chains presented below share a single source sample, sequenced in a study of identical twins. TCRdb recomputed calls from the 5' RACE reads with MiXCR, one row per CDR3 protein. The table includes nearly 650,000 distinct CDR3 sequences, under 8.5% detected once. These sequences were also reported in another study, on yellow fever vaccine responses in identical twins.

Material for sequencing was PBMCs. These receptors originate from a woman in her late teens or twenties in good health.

The CDR3 here is CASSPEAGTGNPTDTQYF. CDR3 coding DNA: TGTGCCAGCAGCCCGGAGGCTGGGACAGGGAACCCCACAGATACGCAGTATTTT. The chain employs TRBV7-6 and TRBJ2-3, with TRBD1 identical over 9 bases. The CDR3 sequence is 18 residues long. Losses at the gene ends were 5 bases for V and 2 bases for J; bases not matched to a gene: 14. Germline V gene lookup returns CDR1 SGHVS and CDR2 FNYEAQ.

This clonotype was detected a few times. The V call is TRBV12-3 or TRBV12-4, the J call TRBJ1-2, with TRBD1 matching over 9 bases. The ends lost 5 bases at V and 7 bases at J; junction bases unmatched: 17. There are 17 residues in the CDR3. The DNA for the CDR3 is TGTGCCAGCAGTCCAAGGGCGCCCATGACAGGGGGTTTTGGCTACACCTTC. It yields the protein CASSPRAPMTGGFGYTF.

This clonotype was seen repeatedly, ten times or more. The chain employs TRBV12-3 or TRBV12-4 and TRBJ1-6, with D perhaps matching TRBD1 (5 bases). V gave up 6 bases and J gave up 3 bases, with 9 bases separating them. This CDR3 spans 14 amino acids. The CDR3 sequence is CASSFDSYNSPLHF. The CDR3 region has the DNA TGTGCCAGCAGCTTTGACAGCTATAATTCACCCCTCCACTTT.

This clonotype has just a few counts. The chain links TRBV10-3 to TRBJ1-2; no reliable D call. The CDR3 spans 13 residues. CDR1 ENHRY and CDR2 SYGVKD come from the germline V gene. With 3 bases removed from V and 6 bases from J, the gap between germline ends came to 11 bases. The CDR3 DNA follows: TGTGCCATCAGTGATGGGCAGGCCGATGGCTACACCTTC. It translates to CAISDGQADGYTF.

CDR3: CATSDLPAGRGLTDTQYF. CDR3 in DNA: TGTGCCACCAGTGATTTACCCGCGGGCAGGGGGCTTACAGATACGCAGTATTTT. This chain connects TRBV24-1 to TRBJ2-3, with 8 bases aligning to TRBD1. V gave up 1 base and J gave up 3 bases; unmatched junction bases: 11. CDR3 length: 18 amino acids. Germline CDR1 KGHDR, CDR2 SFDVKD.

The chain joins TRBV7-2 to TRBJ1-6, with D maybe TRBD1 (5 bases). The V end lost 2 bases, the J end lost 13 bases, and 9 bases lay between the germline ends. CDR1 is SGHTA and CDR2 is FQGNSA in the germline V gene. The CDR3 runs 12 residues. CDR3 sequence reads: CASSLKGTPLHF. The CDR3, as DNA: TGTGCCAGCAGCTTAAAGGGGACCCCCCTCCACTTT.

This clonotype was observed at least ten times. The chain's CDR3 is CAISRTSGRKPPYEQYF. CDR3 nucleotides: TGTGCCATCAGTCGGACTAGCGGGAGGAAACCCCCCTACGAGCAGTACTTC. The chain employs TRBV10-3 and TRBJ2-7; 14 nucleotides agree with TRBD2. Per germline, CDR1 ENHRY and CDR2 SYGVKD. J was trimmed by 2 bases and V by 5 bases; bases with no gene match: 8. The CDR3 totals 17 residues.

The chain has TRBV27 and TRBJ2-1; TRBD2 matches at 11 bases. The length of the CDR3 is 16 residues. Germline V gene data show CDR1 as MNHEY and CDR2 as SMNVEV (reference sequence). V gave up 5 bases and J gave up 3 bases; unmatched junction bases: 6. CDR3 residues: CASSILAGAVYNEQFF. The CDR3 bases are TGTGCCAGCAGTATACTAGCGGGAGCGGTCTACAATGAGCAGTTCTTC.

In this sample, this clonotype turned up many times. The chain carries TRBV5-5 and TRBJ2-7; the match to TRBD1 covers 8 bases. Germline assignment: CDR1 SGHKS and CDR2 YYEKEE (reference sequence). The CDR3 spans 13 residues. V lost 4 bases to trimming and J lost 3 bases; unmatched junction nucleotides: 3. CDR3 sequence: CASSAGTGYEQYF. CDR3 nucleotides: TGTGCCAGCAGCGCGGGGACAGGCTACGAGCAGTACTTC.

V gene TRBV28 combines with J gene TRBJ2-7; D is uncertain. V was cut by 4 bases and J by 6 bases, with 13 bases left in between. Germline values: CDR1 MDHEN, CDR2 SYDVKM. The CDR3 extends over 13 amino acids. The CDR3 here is CASSSQLYPEQYF. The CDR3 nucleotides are TGTGCCAGCAGTTCCCAACTATATCCCGAGCAGTACTTC.

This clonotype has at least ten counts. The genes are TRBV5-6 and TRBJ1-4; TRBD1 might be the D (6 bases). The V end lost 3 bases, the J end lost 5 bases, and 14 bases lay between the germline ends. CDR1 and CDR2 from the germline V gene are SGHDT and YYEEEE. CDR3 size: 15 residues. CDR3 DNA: TGTGCCAGCAGCTCGTGGGGACAAGGGAATGAAAAACTGTTTTTT. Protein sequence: CASSSWGQGNEKLFF.

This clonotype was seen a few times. CDR3 bases: TGTGCCAGCAGTTTTTTTCAGGGCACTGAAGCTTTCTTT. Amino acids: CASSFFQGTEAFF. The gene calls are TRBV6-5 and TRBJ1-1; TRBD1 is a possible D gene (5 bases). Germline lookup yields CDR1 MNHEY and CDR2 SVGAGI. V gave up 4 bases and J gave up 4 bases, with 10 bases separating them. CDR3 size: 13 residues.

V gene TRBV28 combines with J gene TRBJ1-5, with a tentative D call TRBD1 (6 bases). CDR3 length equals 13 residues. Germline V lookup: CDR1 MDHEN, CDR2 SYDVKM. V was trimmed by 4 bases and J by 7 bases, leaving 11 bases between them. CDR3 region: CASSWGGRQPQHF. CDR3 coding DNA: TGTGCCAGCAGTTGGGGGGGGCGGCAGCCCCAGCATTTT.

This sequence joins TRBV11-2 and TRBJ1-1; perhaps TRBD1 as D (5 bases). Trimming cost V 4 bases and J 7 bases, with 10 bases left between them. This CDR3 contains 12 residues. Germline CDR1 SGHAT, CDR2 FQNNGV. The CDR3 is CASSSWGVEAFF. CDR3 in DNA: TGTGCCAGCAGCTCCTGGGGGGTTGAAGCTTTCTTT.

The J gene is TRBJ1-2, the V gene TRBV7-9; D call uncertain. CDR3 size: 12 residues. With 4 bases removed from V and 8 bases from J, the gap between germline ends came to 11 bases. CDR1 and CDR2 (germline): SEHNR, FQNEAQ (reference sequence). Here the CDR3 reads CASSSDWPGYTF. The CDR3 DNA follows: TGTGCCAGCAGCTCGGACTGGCCGGGCTACACCTTC.

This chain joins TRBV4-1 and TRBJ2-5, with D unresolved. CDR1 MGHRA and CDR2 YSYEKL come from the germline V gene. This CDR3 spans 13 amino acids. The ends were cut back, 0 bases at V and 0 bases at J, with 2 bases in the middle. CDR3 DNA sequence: TGCGCCAGCAGCCAAGAATACCAAGAGACCCAGTACTTC. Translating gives CASSQEYQETQYF.

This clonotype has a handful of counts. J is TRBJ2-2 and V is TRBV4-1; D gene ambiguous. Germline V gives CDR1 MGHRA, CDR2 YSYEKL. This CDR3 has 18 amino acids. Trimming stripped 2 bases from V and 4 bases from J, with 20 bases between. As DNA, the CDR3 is TGCGCCAGCAGCCAAAAAGACACCTTTCAATTCTCCACCGGGGAGCTGTTTTTT. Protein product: CASSQKDTFQFSTGELFF.

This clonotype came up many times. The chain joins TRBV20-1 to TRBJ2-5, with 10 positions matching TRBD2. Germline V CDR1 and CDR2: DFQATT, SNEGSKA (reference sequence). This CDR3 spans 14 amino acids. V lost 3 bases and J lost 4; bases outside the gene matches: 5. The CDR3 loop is CSARGAGGRETQYF. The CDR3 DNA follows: TGCAGTGCTAGGGGAGCGGGGGGGCGAGAGACCCAGTACTTC.

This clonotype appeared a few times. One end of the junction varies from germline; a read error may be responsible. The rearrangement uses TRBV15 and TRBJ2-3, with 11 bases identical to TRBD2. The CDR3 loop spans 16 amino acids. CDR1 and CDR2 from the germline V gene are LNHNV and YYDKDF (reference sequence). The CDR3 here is CAASIGGLAAGDTQYF. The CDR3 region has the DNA TGTGCCGCCAGCATAGGGGGACTAGCGGCAGGAGATACGCAGTATTTT.

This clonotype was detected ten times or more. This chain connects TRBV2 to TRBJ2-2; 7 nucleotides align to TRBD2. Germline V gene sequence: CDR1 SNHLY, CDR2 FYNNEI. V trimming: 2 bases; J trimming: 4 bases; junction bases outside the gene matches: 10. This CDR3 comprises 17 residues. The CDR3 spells CASSEFLLAEVTGELFF. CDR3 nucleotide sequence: TGTGCCAGCAGTGAATTTCTCCTAGCGGAGGTCACCGGGGAGCTGTTTTTT.

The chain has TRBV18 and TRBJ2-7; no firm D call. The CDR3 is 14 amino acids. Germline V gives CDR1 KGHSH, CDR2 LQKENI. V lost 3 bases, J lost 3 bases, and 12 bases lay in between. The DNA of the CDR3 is TGTGCCAGCTCACCGGGGTACGGAAACTACGAGCAGTACTTC. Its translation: CASSPGYGNYEQYF.

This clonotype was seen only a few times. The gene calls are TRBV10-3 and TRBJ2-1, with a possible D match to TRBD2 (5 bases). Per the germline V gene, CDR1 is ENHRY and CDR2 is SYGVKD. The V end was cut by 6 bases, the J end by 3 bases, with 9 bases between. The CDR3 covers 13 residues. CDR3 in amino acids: CAISEGGYNEQFF. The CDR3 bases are TGTGCCATCAGCGAAGGAGGCTACAATGAGCAGTTCTTC.

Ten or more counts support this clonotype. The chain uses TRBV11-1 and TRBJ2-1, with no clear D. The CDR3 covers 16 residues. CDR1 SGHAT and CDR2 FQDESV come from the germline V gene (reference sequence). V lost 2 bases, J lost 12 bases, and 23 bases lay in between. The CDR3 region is CASSLYPQAKSIAQFF. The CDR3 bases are TGTGCCAGCAGCTTATATCCCCAGGCCAAATCAATCGCGCAGTTCTTC.

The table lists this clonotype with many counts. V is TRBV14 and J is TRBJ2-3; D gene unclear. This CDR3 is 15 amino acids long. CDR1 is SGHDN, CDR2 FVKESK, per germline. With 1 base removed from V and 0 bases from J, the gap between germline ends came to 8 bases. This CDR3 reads CASSQGTKSTDTQYF. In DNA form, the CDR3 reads TGTGCCAGCAGCCAAGGCACAAAAAGCACAGATACGCAGTATTTT.

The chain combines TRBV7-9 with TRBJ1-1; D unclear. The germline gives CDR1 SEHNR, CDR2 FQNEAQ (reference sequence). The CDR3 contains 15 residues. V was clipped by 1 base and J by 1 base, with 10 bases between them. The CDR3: CASSLELQRNTEAFF. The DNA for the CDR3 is TGTGCCAGCAGCTTAGAATTACAGCGGAACACTGAAGCTTTCTTT.

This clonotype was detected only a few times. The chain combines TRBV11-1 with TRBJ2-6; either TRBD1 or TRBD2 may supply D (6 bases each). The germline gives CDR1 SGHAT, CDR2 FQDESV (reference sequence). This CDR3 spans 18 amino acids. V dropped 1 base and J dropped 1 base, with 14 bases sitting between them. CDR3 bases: TGTGCCAGCAGCTTAGTTCGGGGGCGAATATCTGGGGCCAACGTCCTGACTTTC. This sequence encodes CASSLVRGRISGANVLTF. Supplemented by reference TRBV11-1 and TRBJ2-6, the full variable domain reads EAEVAQSPRYKITEKSQAVAFWCDPISGHATLYWYRQILGQGPELLVQFQDESVVDDSQLPKDRFSAERLKGVDSTLKIQPAELGDSAMYLCASSLVRGRISGANVLTFGAGSRLTVL.

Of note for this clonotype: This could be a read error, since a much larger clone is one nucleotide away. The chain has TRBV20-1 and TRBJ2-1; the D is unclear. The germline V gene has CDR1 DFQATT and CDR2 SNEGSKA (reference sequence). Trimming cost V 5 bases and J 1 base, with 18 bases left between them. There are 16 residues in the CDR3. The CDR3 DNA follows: TGCAGTGCTCATCCGGGCCATTCTATGTCCTACAATGAGCAGTTCTTC. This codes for CSAHPGHSMSYNEQFF.

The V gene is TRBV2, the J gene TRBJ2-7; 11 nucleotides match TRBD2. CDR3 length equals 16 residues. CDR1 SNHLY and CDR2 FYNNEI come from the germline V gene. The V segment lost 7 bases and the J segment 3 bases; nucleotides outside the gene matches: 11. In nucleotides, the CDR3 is TGTGCCAGCACCCAAGGTACTAGCGGGAGTTTCTACGAGCAGTACTTC. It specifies CASTQGTSGSFYEQYF.

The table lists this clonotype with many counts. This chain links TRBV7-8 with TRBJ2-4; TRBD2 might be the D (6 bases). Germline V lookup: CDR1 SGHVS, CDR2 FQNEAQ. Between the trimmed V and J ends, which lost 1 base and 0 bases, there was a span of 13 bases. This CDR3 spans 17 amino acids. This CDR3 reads CASSLDGAGLAKNIQYF. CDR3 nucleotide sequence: TGTGCCAGCAGCTTAGATGGGGCGGGACTAGCCAAAAACATTCAGTACTTC.

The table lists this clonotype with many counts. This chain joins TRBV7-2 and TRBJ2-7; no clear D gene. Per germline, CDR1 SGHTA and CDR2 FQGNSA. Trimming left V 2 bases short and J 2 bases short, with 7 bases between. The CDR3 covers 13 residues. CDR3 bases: TGTGCCAGCAGCTTATATAGGGCCTACGAGCAGTACTTC. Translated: CASSLYRAYEQYF.